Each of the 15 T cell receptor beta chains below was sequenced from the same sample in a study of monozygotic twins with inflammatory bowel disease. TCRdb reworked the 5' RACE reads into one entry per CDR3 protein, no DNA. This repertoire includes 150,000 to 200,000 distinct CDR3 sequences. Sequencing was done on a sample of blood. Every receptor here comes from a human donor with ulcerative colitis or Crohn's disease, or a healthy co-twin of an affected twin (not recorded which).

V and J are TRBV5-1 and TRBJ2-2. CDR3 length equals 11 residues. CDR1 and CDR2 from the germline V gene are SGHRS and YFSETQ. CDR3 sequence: CASSFPGELFF.

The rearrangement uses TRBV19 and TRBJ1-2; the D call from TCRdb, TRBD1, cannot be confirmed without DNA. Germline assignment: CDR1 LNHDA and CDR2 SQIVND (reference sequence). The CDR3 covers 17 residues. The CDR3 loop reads CASSIRPGTGDYNGYTF.

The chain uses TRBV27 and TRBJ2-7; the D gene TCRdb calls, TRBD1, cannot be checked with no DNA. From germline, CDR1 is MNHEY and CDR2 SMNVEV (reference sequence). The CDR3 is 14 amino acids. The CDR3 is CASRGQSWPYEQYF.

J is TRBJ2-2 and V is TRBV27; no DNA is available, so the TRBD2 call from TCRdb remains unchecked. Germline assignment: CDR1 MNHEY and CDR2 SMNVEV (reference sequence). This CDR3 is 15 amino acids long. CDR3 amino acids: CATGTSGSLTGELFF.

The CDR3 reads CASSSQSSWQLFF. The chain links TRBV7-2 to TRBJ1-4. Germline V gives CDR1 SGHTA, CDR2 FQGNSA. The CDR3 length is 13 residues.

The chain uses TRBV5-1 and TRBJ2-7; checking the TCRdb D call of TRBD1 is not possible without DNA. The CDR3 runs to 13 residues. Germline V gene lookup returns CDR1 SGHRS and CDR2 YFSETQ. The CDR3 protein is CASSRDGFYEQYF.

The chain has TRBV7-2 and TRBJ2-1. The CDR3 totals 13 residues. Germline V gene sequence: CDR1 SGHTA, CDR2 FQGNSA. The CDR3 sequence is CASSPDQVNEQFF.

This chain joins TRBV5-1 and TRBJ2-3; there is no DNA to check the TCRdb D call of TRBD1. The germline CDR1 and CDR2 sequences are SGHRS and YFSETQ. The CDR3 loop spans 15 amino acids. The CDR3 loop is CASSRTGATGDTQYF.

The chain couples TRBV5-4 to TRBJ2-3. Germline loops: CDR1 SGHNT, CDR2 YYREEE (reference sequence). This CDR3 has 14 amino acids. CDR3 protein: CASSFDSTTDTQYF. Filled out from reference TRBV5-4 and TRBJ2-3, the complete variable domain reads ETGVTQSPTHLIKTRGQQVTLRCSSQSGHNTVSWYQQALGQGPQFIFQYYREEENGRGNFPPRFSGLQFPNYSSELNVNALELDDSALYLCASSFDSTTDTQYFGPGTRLTVL.

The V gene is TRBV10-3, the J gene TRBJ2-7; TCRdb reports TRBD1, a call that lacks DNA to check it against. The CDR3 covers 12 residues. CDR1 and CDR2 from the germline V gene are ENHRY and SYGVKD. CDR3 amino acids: CASDSGGREQYF.

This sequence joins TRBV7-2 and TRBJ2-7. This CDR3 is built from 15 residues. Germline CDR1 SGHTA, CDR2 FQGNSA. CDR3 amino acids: CASSLQLSASYEQYF. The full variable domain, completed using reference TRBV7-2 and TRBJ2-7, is GAGVSQSPSNKVTEKGKDVELRCDPISGHTALYWYRQSLGQGLEFLIYFQGNSAPDKSGLPSDRFSAERTGGSVSTLTIQRTQQEDSAVYLCASSLQLSASYEQYFGPGTRLTVT.

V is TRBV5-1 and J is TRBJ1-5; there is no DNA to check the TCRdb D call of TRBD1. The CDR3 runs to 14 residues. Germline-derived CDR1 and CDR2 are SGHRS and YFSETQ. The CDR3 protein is CASSLTGGNQPQHF.

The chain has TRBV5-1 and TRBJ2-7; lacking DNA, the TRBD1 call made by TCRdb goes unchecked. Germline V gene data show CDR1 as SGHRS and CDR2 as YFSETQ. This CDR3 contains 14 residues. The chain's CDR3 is CTSSTSAGAYEQYF.

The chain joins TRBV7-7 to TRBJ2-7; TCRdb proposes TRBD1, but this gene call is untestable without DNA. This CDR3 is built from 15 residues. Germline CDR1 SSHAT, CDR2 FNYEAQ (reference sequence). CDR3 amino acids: CASSPRTGAYNEQYF.

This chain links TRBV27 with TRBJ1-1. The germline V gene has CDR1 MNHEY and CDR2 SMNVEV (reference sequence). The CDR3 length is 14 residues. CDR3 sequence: CASSRGGDGTEAFF.